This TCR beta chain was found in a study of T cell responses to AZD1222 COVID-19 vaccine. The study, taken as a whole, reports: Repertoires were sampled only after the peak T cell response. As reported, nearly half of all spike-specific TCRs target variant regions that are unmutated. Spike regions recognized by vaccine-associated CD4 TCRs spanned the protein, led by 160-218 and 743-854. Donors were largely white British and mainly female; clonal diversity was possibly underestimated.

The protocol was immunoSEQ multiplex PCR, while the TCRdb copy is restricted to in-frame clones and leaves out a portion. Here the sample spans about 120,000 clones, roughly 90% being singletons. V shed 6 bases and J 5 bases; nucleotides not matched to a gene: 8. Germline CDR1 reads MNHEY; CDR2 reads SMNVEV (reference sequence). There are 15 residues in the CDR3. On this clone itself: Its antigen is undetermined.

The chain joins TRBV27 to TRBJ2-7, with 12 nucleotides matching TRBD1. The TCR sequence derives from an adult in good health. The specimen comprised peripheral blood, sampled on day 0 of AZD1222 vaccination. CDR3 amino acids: CASSWRDRGPHEQYF. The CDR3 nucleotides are TGTGCCAGCAGCTGGCGGGACAGGGGGCCCCACGAGCAGTACTTC.